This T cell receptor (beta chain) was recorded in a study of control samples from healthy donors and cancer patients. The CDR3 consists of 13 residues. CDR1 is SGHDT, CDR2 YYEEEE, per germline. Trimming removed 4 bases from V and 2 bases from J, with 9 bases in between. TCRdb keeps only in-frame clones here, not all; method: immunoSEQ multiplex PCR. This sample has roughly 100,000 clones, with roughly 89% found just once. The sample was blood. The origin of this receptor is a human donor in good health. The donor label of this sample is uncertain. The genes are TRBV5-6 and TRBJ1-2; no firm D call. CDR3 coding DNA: TGTGCCAGCAGCCCCCAGAGAAACTATGGCTACACCTTC. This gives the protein CASSPQRNYGYTF.